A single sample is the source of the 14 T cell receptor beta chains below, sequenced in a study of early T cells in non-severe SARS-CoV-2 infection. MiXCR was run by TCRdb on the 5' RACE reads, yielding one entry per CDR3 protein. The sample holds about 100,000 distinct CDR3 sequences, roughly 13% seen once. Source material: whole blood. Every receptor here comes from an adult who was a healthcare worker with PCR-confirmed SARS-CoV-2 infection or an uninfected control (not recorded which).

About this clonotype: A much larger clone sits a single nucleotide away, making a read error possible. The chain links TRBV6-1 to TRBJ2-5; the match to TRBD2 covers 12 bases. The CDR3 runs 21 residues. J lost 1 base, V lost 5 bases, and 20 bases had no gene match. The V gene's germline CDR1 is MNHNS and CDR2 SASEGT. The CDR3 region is CASSNRIVGLAGIRLQETQYF. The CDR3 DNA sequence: TGTGCCAGCAGTAACCGAATAGTCGGACTAGCGGGGATCCGCCTCCAAGAGACCCAGTACTTC.

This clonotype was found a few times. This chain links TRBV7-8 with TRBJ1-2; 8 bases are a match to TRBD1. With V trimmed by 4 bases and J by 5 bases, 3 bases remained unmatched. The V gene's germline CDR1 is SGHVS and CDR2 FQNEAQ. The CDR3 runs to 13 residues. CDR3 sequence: CASSWGQEYGYTF. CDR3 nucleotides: TGTGCCAGCAGCTGGGGACAGGAGTATGGCTACACCTTC.

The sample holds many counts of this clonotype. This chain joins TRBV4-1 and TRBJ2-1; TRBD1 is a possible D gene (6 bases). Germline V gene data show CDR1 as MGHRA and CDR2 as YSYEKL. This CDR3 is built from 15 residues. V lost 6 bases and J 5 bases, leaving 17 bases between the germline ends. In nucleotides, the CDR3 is TGCGCCAGCAGAACCGGGACAAAGACGAACAATGAGCAGTTCTTC. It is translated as CASRTGTKTNNEQFF.

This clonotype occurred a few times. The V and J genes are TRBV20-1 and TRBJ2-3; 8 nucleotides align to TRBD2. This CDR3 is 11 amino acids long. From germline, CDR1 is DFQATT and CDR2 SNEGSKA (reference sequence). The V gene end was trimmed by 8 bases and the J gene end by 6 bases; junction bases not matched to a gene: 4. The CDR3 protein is CSRGGADTQYF. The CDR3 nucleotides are TGCAGTCGGGGGGGGGCGGATACGCAGTATTTT.

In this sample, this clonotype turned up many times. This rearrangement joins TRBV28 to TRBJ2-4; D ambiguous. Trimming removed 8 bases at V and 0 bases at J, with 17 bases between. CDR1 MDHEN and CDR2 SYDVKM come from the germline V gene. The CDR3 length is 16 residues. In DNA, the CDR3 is TGTGCCAGCGGCAACGGGCAGGTACTAGCCAAAAACATTCAGTACTTC. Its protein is CASGNGQVLAKNIQYF.

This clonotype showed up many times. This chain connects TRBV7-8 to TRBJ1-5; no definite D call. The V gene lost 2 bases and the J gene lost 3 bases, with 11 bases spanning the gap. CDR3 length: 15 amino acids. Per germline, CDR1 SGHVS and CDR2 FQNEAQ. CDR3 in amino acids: CASSLLPSLNQPQHF. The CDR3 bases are TGTGCCAGCAGCTTACTCCCCTCGCTCAATCAGCCCCAGCATTTT.

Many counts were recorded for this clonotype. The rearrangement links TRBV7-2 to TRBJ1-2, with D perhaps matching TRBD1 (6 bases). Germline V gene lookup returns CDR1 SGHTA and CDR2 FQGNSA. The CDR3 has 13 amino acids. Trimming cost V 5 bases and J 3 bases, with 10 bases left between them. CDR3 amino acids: CASSRGQYYGYTF. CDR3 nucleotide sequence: TGTGCCAGCAGCCGAGGACAGTACTATGGCTACACCTTC.

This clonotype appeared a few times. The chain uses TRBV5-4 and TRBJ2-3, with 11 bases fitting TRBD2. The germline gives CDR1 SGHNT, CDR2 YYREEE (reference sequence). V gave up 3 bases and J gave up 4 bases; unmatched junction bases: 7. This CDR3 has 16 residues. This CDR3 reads CASSYSGGVLADTQYF. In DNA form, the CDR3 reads TGTGCCAGCAGCTATAGCGGGGGGGTCCTCGCAGATACGCAGTATTTT.

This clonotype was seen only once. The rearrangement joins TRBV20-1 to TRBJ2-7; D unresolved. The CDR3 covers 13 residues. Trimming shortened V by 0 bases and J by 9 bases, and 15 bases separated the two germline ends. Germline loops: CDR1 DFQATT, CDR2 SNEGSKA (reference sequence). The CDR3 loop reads CSARDRQLPRQYF. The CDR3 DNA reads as TGCAGTGCTAGAGATCGTCAGCTCCCTCGGCAGTACTTC.

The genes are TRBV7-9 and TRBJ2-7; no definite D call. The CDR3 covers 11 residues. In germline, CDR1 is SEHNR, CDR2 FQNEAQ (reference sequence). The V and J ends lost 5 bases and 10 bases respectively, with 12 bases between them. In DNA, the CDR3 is TGTGCCAGCAGCCGGCGAGCAGAACAGTACTTC. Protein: CASSRRAEQYF.

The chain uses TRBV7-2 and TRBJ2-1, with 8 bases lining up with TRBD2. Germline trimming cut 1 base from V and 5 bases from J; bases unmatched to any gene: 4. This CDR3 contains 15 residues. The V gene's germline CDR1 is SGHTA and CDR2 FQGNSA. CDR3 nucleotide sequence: TGTGCCAGCAGCTTAGTAGCGGGGCCCAACAATGAGCAGTTCTTC. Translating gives CASSLVAGPNNEQFF.

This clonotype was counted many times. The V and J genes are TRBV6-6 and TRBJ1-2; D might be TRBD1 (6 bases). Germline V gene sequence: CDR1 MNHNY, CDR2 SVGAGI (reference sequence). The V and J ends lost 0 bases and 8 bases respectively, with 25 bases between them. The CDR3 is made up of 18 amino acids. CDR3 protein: CASSYSIWVGGRGDGYTF. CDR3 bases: TGTGCCAGCAGTTACTCAATTTGGGTCGGAGGCAGGGGTGACGGCTACACCTTC.

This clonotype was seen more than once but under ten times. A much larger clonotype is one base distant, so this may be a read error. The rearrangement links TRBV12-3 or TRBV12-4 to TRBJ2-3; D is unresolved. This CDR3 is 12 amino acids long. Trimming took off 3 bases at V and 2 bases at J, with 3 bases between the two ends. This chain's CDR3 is CASSFYTDTQYF. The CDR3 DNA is TGTGCCAGCAGTTTTTACACAGATACGCAGTATTTT.

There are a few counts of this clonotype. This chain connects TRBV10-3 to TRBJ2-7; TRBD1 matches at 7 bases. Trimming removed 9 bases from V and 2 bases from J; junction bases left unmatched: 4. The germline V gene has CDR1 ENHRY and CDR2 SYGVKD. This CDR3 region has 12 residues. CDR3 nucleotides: TGTGCCATAGGGGACAGACCCTACGAGCAGTACTTC. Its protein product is CAIGDRPYEQYF.